Listed below are T cell receptor beta chains from one sample, sequenced in a study of cytomegalovirus exposure and HLA in healthy donors. Here immunoSEQ multiplex PCR was the method, and the copy in TCRdb shows in-frame clones only, minus some. This sample has 130,000 to 150,000 clones; about four fifths occur once, and the top ten carry roughly 2.2%. Sequencing was carried out using PBMCs. These receptors were taken from a man aged 30 to 45 in good health and CMV-seronegative. Each CDR3 is given with its conserved first and last residue. Each record gives: V gene, D gene, CDR3 length, CDR3 protein. D genes are given only for firm matches.

V: TRBV10-3; D: TRBD1; length: 15; CDR3: CAISDMDRGQSEAFF
V: TRBV6-5; D: -; length: 15; CDR3: CASSYRGTLTGEQFF
V: TRBV4-1; D: TRBD2; length: 16; CDR3: CASSQGLAGAAYEQYF
V: TRBV5-1; D: -; length: 17; CDR3: CASSFRSTGTLQETQYF
V: TRBV6-1; D: TRBD1; length: 15; CDR3: CASSRSGGASTEAFF
V: TRBV5-4; D: -; length: 13; CDR3: CASSFRQDNEQFF
V: TRBV27; D: TRBD1; length: 15; CDR3: CASSRGQEIFYEQYF
V: TRBV7-9; D: -; length: 13; CDR3: CASSYLGNTEAFF
V: TRBV5-6; D: -; length: 16; CDR3: CASSFWTELAKNIQYF
V: TRBV6-5; D: -; length: 15; CDR3: CASSTSTGGNQPQNF
V: TRBV5-4; D: -; length: 16; CDR3: CASSLYGIAGANVLTF